This TCR beta chain was identified in a study of blood T cell repertoires in COVID-19. Looked up from germline, CDR1 is SGHTA and CDR2 is FQGTGA. Trimming took off 0 bases at V and 6 bases at J, with 14 bases between the two ends. The CDR3 is 15 residues long. How the authors handled the data: Using reference gene primer amplification, nucleated cell counts were estimated. Data came from immunoSEQ multiplex PCR; TCRdb stores just in-frame clones and leaves some out. The DNA gave D and trimming, while V, J and clone size come from that table. The data hold tens of thousands of clones, with more than 80% observed a single time.

The rearrangement links TRBV7-3 to TRBJ2-5; a weak D match, TRBD1 (6 bases). Sample: peripheral blood. The receptor was isolated from a man between 60 and 70 years old with acute or convalescent COVID-19. CDR3 protein: CASSLTGGMMKTQYF. The CDR3 region has the DNA TGTGCCAGCAGCTTAACAGGGGGTATGATGAAGACCCAGTACTTC.